The rows below give T cell receptor beta chains drawn from one sample of a study of T cell changes during pregnancy in multiple sclerosis. Sequenced by immunoSEQ multiplex PCR; TCRdb stores in-frame clones only, minus some. Among just over 35,000 clones, 93% were seen once, and the ten largest hold over 0.4%. Source: CD4+ T cells from peripheral blood mononuclear cells, taken in the first trimester of pregnancy. The origin of the receptors is a female donor with multiple sclerosis, enrolled in a pregnancy study. Both conserved end residues are part of each CDR3. A D gene is named only where the DNA matches it firmly. Some rows mark clone size as missing; the rest say once, few, many or name a class of expanded clone.

TRBV6-5	TRBD1	TRBJ2-7	.	CASSYGQGGLSYEQYF	TGTGCCAGCAGTTACGGACAGGGGGGACTTTCCTACGAGCAGTACTTC
TRBV19	.	TRBJ1-5	.	CASKSQGSSQPQHF	TGTGCCAGTAAATCTCAGGGGTCGAGCCAGCCCCAGCATTTT
TRBV9	TRBD1	TRBJ2-5	.	CASSMRQGTVGETQYF	TGTGCCAGCAGCATGAGACAGGGGACGGTTGGAGAGACCCAGTACTTC
TRBV28	.	TRBJ2-3	.	CASAWGRVTDTQYF	TGTGCCAGCGCCTGGGGCAGGGTCACAGATACGCAGTATTTT
TRBV28	TRBD2	TRBJ2-1	.	CASGTRRDEQFF	TGTGCCAGCGGGACTAGACGGGATGAGCAGTTCTTC
TRBV7-9	.	TRBJ1-3	.	CASSAGLSGNTIYF	TGTGCCAGCAGCGCTGGCTTGTCTGGAAACACCATATATTTT
TRBV28	TRBD1	TRBJ1-4	.	CASSLGGTGQEKLFF	TGTGCCAGCAGTTTGGGGGGGACAGGGCAAGAAAAACTGTTTTTT
TRBV30	TRBD1	TRBJ1-1	.	CAWGTGRDTEAFF	TGTGCCTGGGGGACAGGGCGGGACACTGAAGCTTTCTTT
TRBV11-2	TRBD1	TRBJ2-2	.	CASSSLRGAGGKTGELFF	TGTGCCAGCAGCTCCTTGAGAGGGGCAGGGGGCAAAACCGGGGAGCTGTTTTTT
TRBV7-6	TRBD1	TRBJ1-2	.	CASSFGQGVYGYTF	TGTGCCAGCAGCTTCGGACAGGGGGTCTATGGCTACACCTTC
TRBV29-1	.	TRBJ2-5	once	CSVEGLFPPTAVQETQYF	TGCAGCGTTGAAGGTCTCTTCCCACCTACAGCCGTGCAAGAGACCCAGTACTTC
TRBV18	.	TRBJ1-5	few	CASSVGQGMQPQHF	TGTGCCAGCTCTGTGGGGCAGGGAATGCAGCCCCAGCATTTT
TRBV2	TRBD1	TRBJ1-1	.	CASSRQGARNTEAFF	TGTGCCAGCAGCCGACAGGGGGCTCGGAACACTGAAGCTTTCTTT
TRBV29-1	.	TRBJ1-2	.	CSVDEAGVDYGYTF	TGCAGCGTTGATGAGGCAGGGGTGGACTATGGCTACACCTTC
TRBV27	.	TRBJ1-2	.	CASSPLDKNGYTF	TGTGCCAGCAGTCCCCTAGATAAGAATGGCTACACCTTC
TRBV18	TRBD2	TRBJ2-2	.	CASSPTGLAGANTGELFF	TGTGCCAGCTCACCTACGGGACTAGCGGGGGCGAACACCGGGGAGCTGTTTTTT
TRBV7-8	.	TRBJ1-5	.	CASSLELRPGNQPQHF	TGTGCCAGCAGCTTAGAACTCAGGCCGGGCAATCAGCCCCAGCATTTT
TRBV7-3	.	TRBJ2-2	.	CASSEQGSGELFF	TGTGCCAGCAGCGAACAGGGATCCGGGGAGCTGTTTTTT
TRBV7-9	TRBD2	TRBJ2-7	.	CASSLGTSAYEQYF	TGTGCCAGCAGCTTAGGGACTAGCGCCTACGAGCAGTACTTC
TRBV29-1	TRBD2	TRBJ2-5	.	CSVGEGQETQYF	TGCAGCGTTGGGGAGGGGCAAGAGACCCAGTACTTC
TRBV5-5	.	TRBJ2-1	once	CASSLWRGTSSYNEQFF	TGTGCCAGCAGCTTGTGGCGGGGTACAAGCTCCTACAATGAGCAGTTCTTC
TRBV19	TRBD2	TRBJ2-3	.	CASSYGGGSTDTQYF	TGTGCCAGTAGTTACGGGGGAGGGAGCACAGATACGCAGTATTTT
TRBV6-1	TRBD1	TRBJ2-7	.	CASSESDRVYEQYF	TGTGCCAGCAGTGAATCCGACAGGGTCTACGAGCAGTACTTC